These T cell receptor beta chains were read from a single sample in a study of cytomegalovirus exposure and HLA in healthy donors. Repertoires were generated with immunoSEQ multiplex PCR, while TCRdb's copy carries only in-frame clones and drops some. Among 100,000 to 150,000 clones, over 60% were seen once, and the ten largest hold more than 4.5%. Sequenced input: PBMCs. The source is a man aged 60 to 69 in good health and CMV-seropositive. The CDR3 runs from the conserved cysteine through the conserved F or W. The D gene is left open where the match is weak. Not all rows give a size; the values are once, few, many and, for expanded clones, a class.

clone_size,d_call,cdr3_length,j_call,v_call,cdr3_nt,cdr3_aa
NA,TRBD1,16,TRBJ2-5,TRBV4-2,TGTGCCAGCAGCCGGAACCCACAGGGGGAAGGAGAGACCCAGTACTTC,CASSRNPQGEGETQYF
once,NA,15,TRBJ1-2,TRBV30,TGTGCCTGGAGTGTACTGCGGGTGGTTAGTCACGGCTACACCTTC,CAWSVLRVVSHGYTF
NA,NA,19,TRBJ2-1,TRBV1,TGCACCAGCAGCCAAGGTGTCGTCCCTGCTAGCGGGGAAAACACTGAGCAGTTCTTC,CTSSQGVVPASGENTEQFF
few,TRBD2,15,TRBJ2-3,TRBV4-1,TGCGCCAGCAGGCCAACTAGCGGGGGTGCAGATACGCAGTATTTT,CASRPTSGGADTQYF
NA,TRBD1,13,TRBJ2-7,TRBV29-1,TGCAGCAAAGACAGGGCTTTGTCCTACGAGCAGTACTTC,CSKDRALSYEQYF
NA,NA,14,TRBJ2-5,TRBV5-6,TGTGCCAGCAGCTTGTTGTCCAGCGGTGAGACCCAGTACTTC,CASSLLSSGETQYF
NA,NA,12,TRBJ2-4,TRBV28,TGTGCCAGCAAGGGGGCCAAAAACATTCAGTACTTC,CASKGAKNIQYF
NA,NA,14,TRBJ1-1,TRBV9,TGTGCCAGCAGCGGCCAGGGGATGAACACTGAAGCTTTCTTT,CASSGQGMNTEAFF
few,NA,13,TRBJ1-5,TRBV19,TGTGCCAGTAGTATAAGGGAGGATCAGCCCCAGCATTTT,CASSIREDQPQHF
NA,NA,14,TRBJ2-2,TRBV5-1,TGCGCCAGCAGCTTGACCCGGGACACCGGGGAGCTGTTTTTT,CASSLTRDTGELFF
once,NA,12,TRBJ1-2,TRBV30,TGTGCCCGAGGTTTGGCTTTCGGAGGCTACACCTTC,CARGLAFGGYTF
NA,NA,14,TRBJ1-1,TRBV27,TGTGCCAGCAGTACCCTCTCCGGGACTCTTGAAGCTTTCTTT,CASSTLSGTLEAFF
NA,TRBD1,15,TRBJ1-2,TRBV6-5,TGTGCCAGCAGTTACTCCGGGACAGCTTACTATGGCTACACCTTC,CASSYSGTAYYGYTF
few,TRBD1,15,TRBJ2-5,TRBV5-1,TGCGCCAGCAGCTTGAACACAGGGGGCCAAGAGACCCAGTACTTC,CASSLNTGGQETQYF
once,TRBD1,14,TRBJ2-7,TRBV23-1,TGCGCCAGCAGTGGACAGGGGGCGGATTACGAGCAGTACTTC,CASSGQGADYEQYF
NA,TRBD1,15,TRBJ2-2,TRBV7-3,TGTGCCAGCAGCCGACAAACAGGGGACACCGGGGAGCTGTTTTTT,CASSRQTGDTGELFF
NA,NA,15,TRBJ1-1,TRBV12-5,TGTGCTAGTGGTTTCCTTTCGGCGGAGAGCACTGAAGCTTTCTTT,CASGFLSAESTEAFF
NA,TRBD1,13,TRBJ2-5,TRBV10-3,TGTGCCATCAGTCACAGGGGGCAAGAGACCCAGTACTTC,CAISHRGQETQYF
once,NA,16,TRBJ1-1,TRBV5-1,TGCGCCAGCAGCCTCGGACGGGGAGGCCGAAACACTGAAGCTTTCTTT,CASSLGRGGRNTEAFF
NA,TRBD1,15,TRBJ1-6,TRBV2,TGTGCCAGCAGTCTGACAGGGGGCTATAATTCACCCCTCCACTTT,CASSLTGGYNSPLHF
NA,NA,17,TRBJ2-1,TRBV5-1,TGCGCCAGCAGCTCTTCCCAGATAGGGGCCAACTACAATGAGCAGTTCTTC,CASSSSQIGANYNEQFF
NA,TRBD1,14,TRBJ1-2,TRBV6-5,TGTGCCAGCAGAACCATACAGGGGAGAGGCGGCTACACCTTC,CASRTIQGRGGYTF
NA,TRBD1,15,TRBJ1-4,TRBV6-5,TGTGCCAGCAGTCCCACCGGGACAGGGCGGGGAAAACTGTTTTTT,CASSPTGTGRGKLFF
NA,NA,16,TRBJ2-3,TRBV5-4,TGTGCCAGCAGCTTGTATACACGCGGGGTCACAGATACGCAGTATTTT,CASSLYTRGVTDTQYF
NA,NA,14,TRBJ1-2,TRBV28,TGTGCCAGCAGTTCAGGTGGGCAGGGTGGTGGCTACACCTTC,CASSSGGQGGGYTF
once,NA,15,TRBJ2-7,TRBV7-8,TGTGCCAGCAGCCCGAGAGGTCAAATTCGGCTCGAGCAGTACTTC,CASSPRGQIRLEQYF
NA,NA,13,TRBJ1-1,TRBV19,TGTGCCAGTAGTATACAACAGAACACTGAAGCTTTCTTT,CASSIQQNTEAFF
NA,NA,14,TRBJ2-7,TRBV15,TGTGCCACCAGCAGAGATGCGGGACCTTACGAGCAGTACTTC,CATSRDAGPYEQYF
NA,TRBD2,16,TRBJ2-3,TRBV5-1,TGCGCCAGCAGCTTGTCGGGTAGCGGGGGACCGGATACGCAGTATTTT,CASSLSGSGGPDTQYF
NA,NA,13,TRBJ2-5,TRBV5-1,TGCGCCAGCAGCGTGGGCCTAGAGGAGACCCAGTACTTC,CASSVGLEETQYF
NA,TRBD1,15,TRBJ1-6,TRBV11-2,TGTGCCAGCAGCTCGTTGACAGGGTCGGGTTCACCCCTCCACTTT,CASSSLTGSGSPLHF
NA,NA,14,TRBJ1-4,TRBV25-1,TGTGCCAGCAGTGACCAGGGTAGTGCTGAAAAACTGTTTTTT,CASSDQGSAEKLFF
NA,NA,14,TRBJ1-4,TRBV5-1,TGCGCCAGCAGCTCGGGTTTTGCTAATGAAAAACTGTTTTTT,CASSSGFANEKLFF
NA,TRBD1,14,TRBJ1-2,TRBV6-1,TGTGCCAGCAGGAGGACAGGGGGGTACTATGGCTACACCTTC,CASRRTGGYYGYTF
NA,NA,14,TRBJ2-7,TRBV5-6,TGTGCCAGCAGCCCCATGGGGAGCTCCTACGAGCAGTACTTC,CASSPMGSSYEQYF
NA,NA,15,TRBJ2-7,TRBV5-1,TGCGCCAGCAGCACCCAGGGAGGTTACTCCTACGAGCAGTACTTC,CASSTQGGYSYEQYF
NA,TRBD1,14,TRBJ2-1,TRBV10-2,TGCGCCAGCAGTGGTGGACAGGGCTACAATGAGCAGTTCTTC,CASSGGQGYNEQFF
NA,NA,16,TRBJ1-3,TRBV5-5,TGTGCCAGCAGCCCCGATGGAGGGGTCTTTGGAAACACCATATATTTT,CASSPDGGVFGNTIYF
once,TRBD2,16,TRBJ2-3,TRBV9,TGTGCCAGCAGACGGACTAGCGGGGGGGTGGCAGATACGCAGTATTTT,CASRRTSGGVADTQYF
NA,NA,11,TRBJ2-7,TRBV14,TGTGCCAGCAGCCAGGTGACAGGCTTAATCTTC,CASSQVTGLIF
NA,TRBD1,16,TRBJ1-2,TRBV11-2,TGTGCCAGCAGCCCCTCTTGGCGGGACAGCGACTATGGCTACACCTTC,CASSPSWRDSDYGYTF
NA,NA,17,TRBJ1-6,TRBV5-1,TGCGCCAGCAGCTTGCAGGCAGGGGTGACCTATAATTCACCCCTCCACTTT,CASSLQAGVTYNSPLHF
NA,TRBD2,16,TRBJ2-5,TRBV5-1,TGCGCCAGCAGCTTTGGACTAGCCGGGGCGGGAGGGACCCAGTACTTC,CASSFGLAGAGGTQYF
NA,TRBD2,16,TRBJ2-1,TRBV15,TGTGCCACCAGCAGGCCTAGCGGGGGGAATAACAATGAGCAGTTCTTC,CATSRPSGGNNNEQFF
NA,NA,14,TRBJ1-1,TRBV2,TGTGCCAGCAGTGGTTTTGACAGAAACACTGAAGCTTTCTTT,CASSGFDRNTEAFF
NA,TRBD1,14,TRBJ2-7,TRBV7-7,TGTGCTAGCAGCTTAGGGGGACAGGGGTACGAGCAGTACTTC,CASSLGGQGYEQYF
NA,NA,13,TRBJ2-1,TRBV2,TGTGCCAGCAGGGCGGACAGATCCAATGAGCAGTTCTTC,CASRADRSNEQFF
NA,NA,13,TRBJ1-6,TRBV28,TGTGCCAGCCGGTTACAGGATAATTCACCCCTCCACTTT,CASRLQDNSPLHF
NA,TRBD2,17,TRBJ2-5,TRBV7-3,TGTGCCAGCAGCTTAAAAGGAGTGGCTAGCGGTGACGAGACCCAGTACTTC,CASSLKGVASGDETQYF